This TCR beta chain comes out of a study of blood T cells in healthy people across ages. V gave up 6 bases and J gave up 5 bases; unmatched junction bases: 6. The CDR3 is 14 amino acids. Germline V lookup: CDR1 DFQATT, CDR2 SNEGSKA (reference sequence). A sample-barcoded 5' primer and a J-beta primer mix were used in a second PCR of roughly 7 to 12 cycles. Every cDNA molecule bore a tag from a template-switch adaptor containing 12 random nucleotides. MiXCR, applied by TCRdb to the 5' RACE reads, yields one record per CDR3 protein. The table lists around 2 million distinct CDR3 sequences, about 39% of them singletons, with about 23% in the top ten. This clonotype was found a few times.

This chain connects TRBV20-1 to TRBJ2-5; 13 nucleotides match TRBD2. The sequenced material came from blood. This receptor was identified in a human donor in good health. In DNA, the CDR3 is TGCAGTGCGGGACTAGCGGGGTCGGGGGAGACCCAGTACTTC. Translation gives CSAGLAGSGETQYF.